Listed here is a single T cell receptor beta chain. 60 Vbeta and 13 Jbeta primers were used in PCR. The method was immunoSEQ multiplex PCR; TCRdb's version includes in-frame clones alone and lacks a portion of them. This table has about 120,000 clones, 70% to 85% appearing once. CDR3 length: 18 residues. The V gene end was trimmed by 3 bases and the J gene end by 4 bases; junction bases not matched to a gene: 9. The germline CDR1 and CDR2 sequences are LNHDA and SQIVND (reference sequence). The data were obtained in a study of cytomegalovirus exposure and HLA in healthy donors. The chain links TRBV19 to TRBJ2-5, with 15 positions matching TRBD2. This TCR was sampled from a man in his late teens or twenties in good health and CMV-seropositive. Sequenced: PBMCs. CDR3 in amino acids: CASSIPGLAGGQGETQYF. In DNA form, the CDR3 reads TGTGCCAGTAGTATTCCGGGACTAGCGGGGGGCCAGGGAGAGACCCAGTACTTC.